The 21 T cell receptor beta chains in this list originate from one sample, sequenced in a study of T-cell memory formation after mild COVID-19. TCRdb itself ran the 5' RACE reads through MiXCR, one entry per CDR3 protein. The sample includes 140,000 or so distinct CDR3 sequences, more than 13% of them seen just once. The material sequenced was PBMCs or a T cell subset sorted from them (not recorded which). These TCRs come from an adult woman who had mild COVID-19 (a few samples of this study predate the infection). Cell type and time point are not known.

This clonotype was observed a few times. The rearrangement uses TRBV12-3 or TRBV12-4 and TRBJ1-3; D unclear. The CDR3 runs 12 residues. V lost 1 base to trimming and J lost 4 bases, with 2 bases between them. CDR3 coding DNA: TGTGCCAGCAGTTTAGTGGGAAACACCATATATTTT. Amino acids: CASSLVGNTIYF.

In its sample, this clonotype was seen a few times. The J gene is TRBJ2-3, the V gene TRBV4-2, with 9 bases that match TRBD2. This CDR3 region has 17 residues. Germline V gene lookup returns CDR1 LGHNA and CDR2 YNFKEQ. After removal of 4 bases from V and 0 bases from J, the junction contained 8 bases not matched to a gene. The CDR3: CASSLTGGRASTDTQYF. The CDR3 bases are TGTGCCAGCAGCCTGACAGGCGGGAGGGCGAGCACAGATACGCAGTATTTT.

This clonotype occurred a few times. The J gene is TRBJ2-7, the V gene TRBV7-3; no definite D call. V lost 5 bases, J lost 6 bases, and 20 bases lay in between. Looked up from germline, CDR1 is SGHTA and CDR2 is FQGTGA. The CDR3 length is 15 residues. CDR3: CASSPPGGPSVEQYF. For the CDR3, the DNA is TGTGCCAGCAGCCCTCCCGGCGGACCTTCGGTCGAGCAGTACTTC. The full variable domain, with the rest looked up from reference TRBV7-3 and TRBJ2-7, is GAGVSQTPSNKVTEKGKYVELRCDPISGHTALYWYRQSLGQGPEFLIYFQGTGAADDSGLPNDRFFAVRPEGSVSTLKIQRTERGDSAVYLCASSPPGGPSVEQYFGPGTRLTVT.

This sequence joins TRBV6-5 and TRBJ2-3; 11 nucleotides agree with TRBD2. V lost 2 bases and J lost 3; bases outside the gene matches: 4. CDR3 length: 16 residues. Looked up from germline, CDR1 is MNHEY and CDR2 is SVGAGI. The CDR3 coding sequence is TGTGCCAGCAGTTACGTCCTAGCGGGAGGAACAGATACGCAGTATTTT. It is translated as CASSYVLAGGTDTQYF.

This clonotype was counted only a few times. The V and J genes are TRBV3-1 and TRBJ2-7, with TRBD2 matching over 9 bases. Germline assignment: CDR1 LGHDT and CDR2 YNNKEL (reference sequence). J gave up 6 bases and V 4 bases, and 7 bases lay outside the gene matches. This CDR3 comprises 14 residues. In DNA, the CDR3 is TGTGCCAGCAGCCCGGGACTAGCAGTAGTCGAGCAGTACTTC. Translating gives CASSPGLAVVEQYF.

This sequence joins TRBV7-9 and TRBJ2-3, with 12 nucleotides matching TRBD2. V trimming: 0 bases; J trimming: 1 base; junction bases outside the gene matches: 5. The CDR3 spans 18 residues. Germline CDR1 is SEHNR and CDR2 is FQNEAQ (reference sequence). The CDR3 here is CASSLATSGRRGTDTQYF. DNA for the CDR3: TGTGCCAGCAGCTTAGCAACTAGCGGGAGGAGGGGCACAGATACGCAGTATTTT.

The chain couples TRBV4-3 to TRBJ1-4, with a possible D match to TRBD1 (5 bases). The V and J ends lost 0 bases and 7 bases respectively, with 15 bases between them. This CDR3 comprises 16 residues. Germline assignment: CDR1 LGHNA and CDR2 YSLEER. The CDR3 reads CASSQDSLGLGEKLFF. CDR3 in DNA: TGCGCCAGCAGCCAAGACTCTTTGGGACTCGGTGAAAAACTGTTTTTT.

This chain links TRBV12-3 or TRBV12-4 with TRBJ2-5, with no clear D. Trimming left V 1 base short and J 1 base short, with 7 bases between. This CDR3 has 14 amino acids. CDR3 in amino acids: CASSLGGIQETQYF. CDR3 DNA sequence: TGTGCCAGCAGTTTAGGAGGAATCCAAGAGACCCAGTACTTC.

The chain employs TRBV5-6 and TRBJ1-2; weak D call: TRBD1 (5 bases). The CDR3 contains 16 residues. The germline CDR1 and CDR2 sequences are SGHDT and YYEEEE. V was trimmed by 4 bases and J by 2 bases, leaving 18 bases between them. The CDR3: CASSPSRDGGNYGYTF. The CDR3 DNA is TGTGCCAGCAGCCCATCCCGGGACGGAGGAAACTATGGCTACACCTTC. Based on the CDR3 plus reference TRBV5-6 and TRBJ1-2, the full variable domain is DAGVTQSPTHLIKTRGQQVTLRCSPKSGHDTVSWYQQALGQGPQFIFQYYEEEERQRGNFPDRFSGHQFPNYSSELNVNALLLGDSALYLCASSPSRDGGNYGYTFGSGTRLTVV.

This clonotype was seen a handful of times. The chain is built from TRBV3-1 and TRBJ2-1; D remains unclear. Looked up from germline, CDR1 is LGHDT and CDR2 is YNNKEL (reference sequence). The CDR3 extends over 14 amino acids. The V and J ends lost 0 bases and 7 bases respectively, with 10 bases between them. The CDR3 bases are TGTGCCAGCAGCCAAGAGGTCAGCCAGAATGAGCAGTTCTTC. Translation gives CASSQEVSQNEQFF.

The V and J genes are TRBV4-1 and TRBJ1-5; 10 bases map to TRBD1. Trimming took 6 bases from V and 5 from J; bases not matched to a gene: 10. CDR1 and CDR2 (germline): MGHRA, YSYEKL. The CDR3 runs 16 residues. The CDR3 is CASSTYVGQGYQPQHF. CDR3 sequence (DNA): TGCGCCAGCAGTACTTATGTGGGACAGGGGTATCAGCCCCAGCATTTT.

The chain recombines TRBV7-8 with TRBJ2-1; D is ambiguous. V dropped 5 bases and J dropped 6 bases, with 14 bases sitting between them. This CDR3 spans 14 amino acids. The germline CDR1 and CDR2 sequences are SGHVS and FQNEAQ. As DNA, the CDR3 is TGTGCCAGCAGCCCTCCTCTCGGATTCAATGAGCAGTTCTTC. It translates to CASSPPLGFNEQFF.

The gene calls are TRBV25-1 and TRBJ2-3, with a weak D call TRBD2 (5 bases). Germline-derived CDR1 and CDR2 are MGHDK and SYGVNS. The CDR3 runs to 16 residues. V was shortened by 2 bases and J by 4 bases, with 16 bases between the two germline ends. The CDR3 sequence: CASSERRGKVPDTQYF. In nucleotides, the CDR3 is TGTGCCAGCAGTGAACGACGGGGTAAGGTGCCAGATACGCAGTATTTT.

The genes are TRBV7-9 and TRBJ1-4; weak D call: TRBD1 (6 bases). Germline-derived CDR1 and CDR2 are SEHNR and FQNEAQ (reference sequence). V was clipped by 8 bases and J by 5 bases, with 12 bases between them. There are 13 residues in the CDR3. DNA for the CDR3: TGTGCCAGCGGAGGGGGGCTCAATGAAAAACTGTTTTTT. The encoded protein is CASGGGLNEKLFF.

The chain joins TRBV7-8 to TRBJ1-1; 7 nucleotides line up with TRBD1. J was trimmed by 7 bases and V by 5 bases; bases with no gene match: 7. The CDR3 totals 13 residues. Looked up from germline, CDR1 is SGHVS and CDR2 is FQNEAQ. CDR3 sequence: CASSLGTASEAFF. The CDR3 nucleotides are TGTGCCAGCAGCCTCGGGACAGCCAGTGAAGCTTTCTTT.

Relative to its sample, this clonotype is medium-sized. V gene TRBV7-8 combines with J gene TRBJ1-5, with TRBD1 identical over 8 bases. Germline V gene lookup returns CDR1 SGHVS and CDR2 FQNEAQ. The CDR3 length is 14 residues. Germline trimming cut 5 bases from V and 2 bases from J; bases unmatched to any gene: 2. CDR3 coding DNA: TGTGCCAGCAGCCCGGGACAGGGCAATCAGCCCCAGCATTTT. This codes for CASSPGQGNQPQHF.

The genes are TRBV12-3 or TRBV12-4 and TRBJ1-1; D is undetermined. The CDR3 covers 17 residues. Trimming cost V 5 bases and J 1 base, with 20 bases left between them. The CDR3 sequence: CASSPPTALAGNTEAFF. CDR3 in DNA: TGTGCCAGCAGTCCTCCTACAGCCCTGGCCGGGAACACTGAAGCTTTCTTT.

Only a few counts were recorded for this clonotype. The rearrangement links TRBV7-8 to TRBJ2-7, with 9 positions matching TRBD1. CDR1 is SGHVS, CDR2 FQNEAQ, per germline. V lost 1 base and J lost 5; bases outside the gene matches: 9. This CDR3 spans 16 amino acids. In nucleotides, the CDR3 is TGTGCCAGCAGCTTAGAACCCGGGACAGGGATCCACGAGCAGTACTTC. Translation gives CASSLEPGTGIHEQYF.

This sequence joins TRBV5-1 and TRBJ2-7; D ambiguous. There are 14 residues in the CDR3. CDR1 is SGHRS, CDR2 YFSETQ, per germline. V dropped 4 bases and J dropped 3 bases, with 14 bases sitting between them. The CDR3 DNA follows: TGCGCCAGCAGCGGCTCCTCAAATTTCTACGAGCAGTACTTC. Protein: CASSGSSNFYEQYF. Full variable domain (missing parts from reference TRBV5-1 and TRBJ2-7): KAGVTQTPRYLIKTRGQQVTLSCSPISGHRSVSWYQQTPGQGLQFLFEYFSETQRNKGNFPGRFSGRQFSNSRSEMNVSTLELGDSALYLCASSGSSNFYEQYFGPGTRLTVT.

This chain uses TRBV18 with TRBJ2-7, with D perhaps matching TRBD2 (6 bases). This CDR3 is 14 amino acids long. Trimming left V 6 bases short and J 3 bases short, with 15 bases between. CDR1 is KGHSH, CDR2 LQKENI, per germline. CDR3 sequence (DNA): TGTGCCAGCTCCCTACTCGGGGGAATCTACGAGCAGTACTTC. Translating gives CASSLLGGIYEQYF.

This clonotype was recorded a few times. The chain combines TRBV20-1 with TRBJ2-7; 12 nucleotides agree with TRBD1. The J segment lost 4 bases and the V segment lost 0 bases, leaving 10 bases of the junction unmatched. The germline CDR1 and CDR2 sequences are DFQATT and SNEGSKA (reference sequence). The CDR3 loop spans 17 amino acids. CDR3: CSARESEWGQGAYEQYF. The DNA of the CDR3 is TGCAGTGCTAGAGAGTCTGAGTGGGGACAGGGGGCTTACGAGCAGTACTTC.